The rows below give T cell receptor beta chains drawn from one sample of a study of T cell repertoires in cytomegalovirus infection. TCRdb reanalysed the reads using MiXCR and keeps one entry per CDR3 protein. The repertoire includes approximately 910,000 distinct CDR3 sequences, about a third of them detected once, and 10% to 15% sits in the top ten. Their antigen targets remain unknown. The input for sequencing was cultured CD8+ T cells from PBMCs, taken from culture after CMV antigen stimulation. Every receptor here comes from a human donor in good health (CMV status not recorded). Some clones in this sample may be carry-over from other donors' samples. Each CDR3 is given with its conserved first and last residue. D genes are given only for firm matches.

j_call v_call d_call cdr3_aa
TRBJ2-1 TRBV20-1 NA CSARAIDGSSYNEQFF
TRBJ1-1 TRBV12-3/TRBV12-4 NA CASSFEGFTEAFF
TRBJ2-1 TRBV15 TRBD2 CATSSRTSVINEQFF
TRBJ1-4 TRBV12-3/TRBV12-4 NA CASRLRGAGEKLFF
TRBJ2-6 TRBV27 NA CASGWGLPSGANILTF
TRBJ1-1 TRBV7-3 TRBD1 CASSQGTAEAFF
TRBJ1-3 TRBV20-1 NA CSARVRSVSGNTIYF
TRBJ1-1 TRBV6-2/TRBV6-3 TRBD1 CASSLPTGTEAFF
TRBJ1-1 TRBV12-3/TRBV12-4 NA CASSLGQRSLGSAEAFF
TRBJ2-2 TRBV27 NA CASSLGRSGELFF
TRBJ2-7 TRBV5-6 TRBD1 CASSHGTVKEQYF